What follows are 26 T cell receptor beta chains derived from one specimen sequenced in a study of monozygotic twins with cystic fibrosis. The data were produced by immunoSEQ multiplex PCR, yet TCRdb's version contains in-frame clones alone and is incomplete. The data show some 19,000 clones, with around 97% seen just once and 1.9% held by the top ten. The sample taken for sequencing was blood. These receptors all stem from a woman in her twenties or thirties with cystic fibrosis.

The chain couples TRBV15 to TRBJ1-5; D remains ambiguous. The CDR3 contains 12 residues. Trimming took off 3 bases at V and 3 bases at J, with 3 bases between the two ends. Germline CDR1 is LNHNV and CDR2 is YYDKDF (reference sequence). The CDR3 bases are TGTGCCACCAGCAGGGACAATCAGCCCCAGCATTTT. It specifies CATSRDNQPQHF.

The chain carries TRBV5-1 and TRBJ1-1; D is perhaps TRBD1 (6 bases). The CDR3 has 15 residues. V was cut by 7 bases and J by 5 bases, with 21 bases left in between. CDR1 SGHRS and CDR2 YFSETQ come from the germline V gene. CDR3 region: CASSGGGPVRTEAFF. CDR3 coding DNA: TGCGCCAGCTCGGGTGGGGGGCCCGTTAGGACTGAAGCTTTCTTT. Combining the CDR3 with reference TRBV5-1 and TRBJ1-1 gives the whole variable domain KAGVTQTPRYLIKTRGQQVTLSCSPISGHRSVSWYQQTPGQGLQFLFEYFSETQRNKGNFPGRFSGRQFSNSRSEMNVSTLELGDSALYLCASSGGGPVRTEAFFGQGTRLTVV.

This rearrangement joins TRBV5-1 to TRBJ2-7; weak D call: TRBD2 (6 bases). Trimming shortened V by 3 bases and J by 3 bases, and 13 bases separated the two germline ends. The CDR3 has 14 residues. Germline CDR1 is SGHRS and CDR2 is YFSETQ. The CDR3 region is CASSSTGGVYEQYF. The CDR3 coding sequence is TGCGCCAGCAGCTCTACGGGCGGGGTCTACGAGCAGTACTTC.

The rearrangement joins TRBV5-1 to TRBJ2-2; no firm D call. From germline, CDR1 is SGHRS and CDR2 YFSETQ. The CDR3 extends over 14 amino acids. V was trimmed by 4 bases and J by 4 bases, leaving 11 bases between them. The CDR3 region is CASSPRTSTGELFF. CDR3 coding DNA: TGCGCCAGCAGCCCGAGGACCTCCACCGGGGAGCTGTTTTTT.

The rearrangement uses TRBV5-1 and TRBJ1-4, with D possibly TRBD1 on 5 matching bases. The CDR3 is 16 amino acids. Per germline, CDR1 SGHRS and CDR2 YFSETQ. V was pared by 5 bases and J by 2 bases, with 16 bases between. The CDR3 spells CASSLTSRGTNEKLFF. For the CDR3, the DNA is TGCGCCAGCAGTCTAACTTCTAGGGGCACTAATGAAAAACTGTTTTTT.

V is TRBV7-8 and J is TRBJ1-1; D gene unclear. Between the trimmed V and J ends, which lost 2 bases and 8 bases, there was a span of 18 bases. Germline V gene data show CDR1 as SGHVS and CDR2 as FQNEAQ. The CDR3 is made up of 15 amino acids. The CDR3 loop reads CASSLPSPPSTEAFF. The CDR3, as DNA: TGTGCCAGCAGCTTACCATCGCCACCCTCTACCGAAGCTTTCTTT.

The rearrangement joins TRBV18 to TRBJ1-6, with D unresolved. Trimming pared 6 bases from V and 10 bases from J, leaving 10 bases between. Germline CDR1 is KGHSH and CDR2 is LQKENI. The CDR3 loop spans 12 amino acids. For the CDR3, the DNA is TGTGCCAGCTCTCAAGGCGAATCACCCCTCCACTTT. This gives the protein CASSQGESPLHF.

The chain is built from TRBV4-1 and TRBJ2-5; D is possibly TRBD2 (6 bases). With 2 bases removed from V and 5 bases from J, the gap between germline ends came to 9 bases. Germline V gene lookup returns CDR1 MGHRA and CDR2 YSYEKL. The CDR3 length is 13 residues. The CDR3 protein is CASSQQEGETQYF. As DNA, the CDR3 is TGCGCCAGCAGCCAACAGGAGGGCGAGACCCAGTACTTC.

This clone was observed once. V is TRBV5-4 and J is TRBJ2-7, with 11 bases matching TRBD1. Trimming cost V 2 bases and J 2 bases; bases outside gene matches: 3. Per germline, CDR1 SGHNT and CDR2 YYREEE (reference sequence). The CDR3 is 15 amino acids. The CDR3, as DNA: TGTGCCAGCAGCTTTTCGGGACAGGGGGCCTACGAGCAGTACTTC. Its translation: CASSFSGQGAYEQYF.

V usage is TRBV7-9 and J usage is TRBJ1-1; no firm D call. The germline CDR1 and CDR2 sequences are SEHNR and FQNEAQ (reference sequence). Trimming shortened V by 1 base and J by 5 bases, and 5 bases separated the two germline ends. The CDR3 runs to 12 residues. The CDR3 reads CASSLVATEAFF. DNA of the CDR3: TGTGCCAGCAGCTTAGTGGCTACTGAAGCTTTCTTT.

The J gene is TRBJ2-6, the V gene TRBV21-1; no check of the table's D call, TRBD1, against the DNA was made. TRBV21-1 is a listed pseudogene. The CDR3 runs to 18 residues. CDR3 residues: CASSKDIQGASGANVLTF. In DNA, the CDR3 is TGTGCCAGCAGCAAAGATATACAGGGGGCCTCTGGGGCCAACGTCCTGACTTTC.

V gene TRBV9 combines with J gene TRBJ2-3, with D perhaps TRBD2 (6 bases). V gave up 3 bases and J gave up 0 bases, with 17 bases separating them. Looked up from germline, CDR1 is SGDLS and CDR2 is YYNGEE. The CDR3 covers 17 residues. The CDR3 region has the DNA TGTGCCAGCAGCGCCCAAGGAGCGGGCTACAGCACAGATACGCAGTATTTT. Residues: CASSAQGAGYSTDTQYF.

The chain uses TRBV7-2 and TRBJ2-7, with a possible D match to TRBD1 (5 bases). Germline V gives CDR1 SGHTA, CDR2 FQGNSA. There are 17 residues in the CDR3. V was cut by 2 bases and J by 4 bases, with 21 bases left in between. CDR3 loop: CASSLRSSGSFLYEQYF. CDR3 sequence (DNA): TGTGCCAGCAGCTTAAGATCGTCAGGGTCCTTTCTTTACGAGCAGTACTTC.

The V and J genes are TRBV5-1 and TRBJ2-1, with 9 positions matching TRBD1. Trimming removed 3 bases from V and 4 bases from J; junction bases left unmatched: 11. The germline V gene has CDR1 SGHRS and CDR2 YFSETQ. CDR3 length equals 17 residues. DNA of the CDR3: TGCGCCAGCAGCTGGACAGGGGTCTCTCTGATATACAATGAGCAGTTCTTC. As protein: CASSWTGVSLIYNEQFF.

The chain links TRBV28 to TRBJ1-5; unclear D gene. Germline V gene data show CDR1 as MDHEN and CDR2 as SYDVKM. This CDR3 spans 17 amino acids. With 1 base removed from V and 5 bases from J, the gap between germline ends came to 18 bases. Here the CDR3 DNA reads TGTGCCAGCAGTTTATACGTTGGACGGCCCGGGGATCAGCCCCAGCATTTT. Amino acids: CASSLYVGRPGDQPQHF.

The V and J genes are TRBV2 and TRBJ2-3; 8 nucleotides match TRBD2. The CDR3 consists of 18 residues. Germline CDR1 reads SNHLY; CDR2 reads FYNNEI. The V segment lost 2 bases and the J segment 3 bases; nucleotides outside the gene matches: 13. The CDR3 DNA follows: TGTGCCAGCAGTGAAATTGGGCCAGGGAGCGGGGGTACAGATACGCAGTATTTT. Translated, it gives CASSEIGPGSGGTDTQYF.

This chain connects TRBV21-1 to TRBJ1-2; the table's D gene call, TRBD1, was not cross checked with the DNA. TRBV21-1 is a documented pseudogene. This CDR3 comprises 16 residues. CDR3 DNA sequence: TGTGCCAGCAGCAAAGGGTCCGGCACAGGGGCTTATGGCTACACCTTC. Translated: CASSKGSGTGAYGYTF.

The rearrangement uses TRBV20-1 and TRBJ2-1; D uncertain. Trimming left V 3 bases short and J 7 bases short, with 1 base between. The CDR3 consists of 9 residues. CDR1 and CDR2 from the germline V gene are DFQATT and SNEGSKA (reference sequence). Here the CDR3 DNA reads TGCAGTGCTAGTAATGAGCAGTTCTTC. This encodes CSASNEQFF.

This sequence joins TRBV11-2 and TRBJ1-1; a weak D match, TRBD1 (6 bases). This CDR3 is built from 15 residues. CDR1 is SGHAT, CDR2 FQNNGV, per germline. Trimming removed 5 bases at V and 4 bases at J, with 17 bases between. In nucleotides, the CDR3 is TGTGCCAGCAGCCCAGGCACAGGGCGGTTCACTGAAGCTTTCTTT. It translates to CASSPGTGRFTEAFF.

This clone has a single count. The chain has TRBV9 and TRBJ2-7; the D gene is possibly TRBD2 (5 bases). V lost 4 bases and J lost 6, with 17 bases in between. CDR1 SGDLS and CDR2 YYNGEE come from the germline V gene. The CDR3 runs 14 residues. In DNA form, the CDR3 reads TGTGCCAGCAGCCATGGGGTCGGGGAGCTCGAGCAGTACTTC. This encodes CASSHGVGELEQYF.

The rearrangement uses TRBV10-1 and TRBJ2-1; 11 bases agree with TRBD2. The V gene end was trimmed by 5 bases and the J gene end by 4 bases; junction bases not matched to a gene: 7. There are 16 residues in the CDR3. In germline, CDR1 is WNHNN, CDR2 SYGVQD (reference sequence). CDR3 in amino acids: CASSPRLAGLYNEQFF. The DNA for the CDR3 is TGCGCCAGCAGTCCAAGACTAGCGGGGTTGTACAATGAGCAGTTCTTC.

This chain connects TRBV6-5 to TRBJ1-1; D is possibly TRBD1 (5 bases). Germline CDR1 MNHEY, CDR2 SVGAGI. The length of the CDR3 is 16 residues. The ends were cut back, 0 bases at V and 0 bases at J, with 11 bases in the middle. CDR3 region: CASSYSGPGMNTEAFF. As DNA, the CDR3 is TGTGCCAGCAGTTACTCGGGACCGGGGATGAACACTGAAGCTTTCTTT.

The chain employs TRBV19 and TRBJ2-2, with D maybe TRBD2 (5 bases). Trimming took off 2 bases at V and 5 bases at J, with 15 bases between the two ends. The CDR3 spans 16 residues. Germline V lookup: CDR1 LNHDA, CDR2 SQIVND (reference sequence). The CDR3 nucleotides read TGTGCCAGTAGTATATCCCCGGGGTCGAGGACCGGGGAGCTGTTTTTT. Residues: CASSISPGSRTGELFF.

The V gene is TRBV28, the J gene TRBJ1-6; 7 positions agree with TRBD1. Germline trimming cut 2 bases from V and 0 bases from J; bases unmatched to any gene: 7. Germline CDR1 reads MDHEN; CDR2 reads SYDVKM. The CDR3 has 18 residues. The DNA for the CDR3 is TGTGCCAGCAGTTTAACGGGACAGTTAAGCTCCTATAATTCACCCCTCCACTTT. It specifies CASSLTGQLSSYNSPLHF.

This chain joins TRBV5-6 and TRBJ2-6; a possible D gene is TRBD1 (5 bases). The CDR3 contains 15 residues. In germline, CDR1 is SGHDT, CDR2 YYEEEE. Trimming pared 0 bases from V and 4 bases from J, leaving 8 bases between. The CDR3 is CASSLAQAGANVLTF. The CDR3 DNA reads as TGTGCCAGCAGCTTGGCACAGGCCGGGGCCAACGTCCTGACTTTC.

The V and J genes are TRBV29-1 and TRBJ2-7, with 14 bases that match TRBD2. Trimming at V came to 7 bases and at J to 2 bases, leaving 7 bases not matched to a gene. Germline V gene data show CDR1 as SQVTM and CDR2 as ANQGSEA. The CDR3 is 15 residues long. CDR3 bases: TGCAGCGCCGCGGGGACTAGCGGGGGACCCTACGAGCAGTACTTC. Translated: CSAAGTSGGPYEQYF.